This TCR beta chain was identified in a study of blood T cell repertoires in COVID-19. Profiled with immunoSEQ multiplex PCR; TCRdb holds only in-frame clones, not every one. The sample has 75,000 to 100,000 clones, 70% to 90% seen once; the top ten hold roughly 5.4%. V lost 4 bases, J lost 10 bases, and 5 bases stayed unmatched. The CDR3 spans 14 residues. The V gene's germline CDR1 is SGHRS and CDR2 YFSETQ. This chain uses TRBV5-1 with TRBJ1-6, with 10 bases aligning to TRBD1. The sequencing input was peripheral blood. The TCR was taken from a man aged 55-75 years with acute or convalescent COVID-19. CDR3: CASSPGQGTSPLHF. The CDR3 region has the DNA TGCGCCAGCAGCCCGGGACAGGGGACCTCACCCCTCCACTTT.